This TCR beta chain was sequenced during a study of T cell repertoires in aging, cancer and after chemotherapy. Study as a whole: Healthy donor repertoires were recorded over several months to years and showed clear clonal overlap.

The CDR3 extends over 15 amino acids. V lost 0 bases and J lost 3, with 9 bases in between. TCR beta rearrangements were amplified from peripheral blood genomic DNA. Multiplex touch-down PCR with TRB-A/B primers amplified rearranged V-D-J TRB sequences. In TCRdb, the multiplex PCR reads were re-called with MiXCR into one record per CDR3 protein. The sample contains approximately 5,600 distinct CDR3 sequences, 20% to 25% of which appear only once. Study-wide findings and caveats: Untreated cancer patients had significantly lower blood TCR diversity than age-matched healthy donors. Healthy donors lost TCR diversity with age mainly through richness, cancer patients through richness and evenness. Across the chemotherapy interval, each cancer cohort showed higher median generation probability, suggesting thymic rebound.

This clonotype was counted between two and nine times. Its antigen is unidentified. Sequenced: blood. V is TRBV12-3 or TRBV12-4 and J is TRBJ2-1; D is perhaps TRBD2 (6 bases). The clonotype originates from a human donor in good health. CDR3 sequence (DNA): TGTGCCAGCAGTTTAGCGGGACTTAACTACAATGAGCAGTTCTTC. This translates into CASSLAGLNYNEQFF.